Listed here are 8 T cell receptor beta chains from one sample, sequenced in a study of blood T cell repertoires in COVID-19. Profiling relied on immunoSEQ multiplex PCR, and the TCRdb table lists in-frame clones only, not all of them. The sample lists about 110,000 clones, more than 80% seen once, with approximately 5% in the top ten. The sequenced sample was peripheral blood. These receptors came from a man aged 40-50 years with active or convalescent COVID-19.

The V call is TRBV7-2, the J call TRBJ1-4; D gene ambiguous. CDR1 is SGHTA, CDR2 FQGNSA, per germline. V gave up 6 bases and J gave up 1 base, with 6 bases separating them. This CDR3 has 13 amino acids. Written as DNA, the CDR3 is TGTGCCAGCAGACAGCAAACTAATGAAAAACTGTTTTTT. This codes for CASRQQTNEKLFF.

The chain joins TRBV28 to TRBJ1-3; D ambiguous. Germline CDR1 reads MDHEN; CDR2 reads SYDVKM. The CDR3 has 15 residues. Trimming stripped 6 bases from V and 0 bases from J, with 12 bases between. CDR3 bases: TGTGCCAGCAGAATTCTCAGCGTCTCTGGAAACACCATATATTTT. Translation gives CASRILSVSGNTIYF. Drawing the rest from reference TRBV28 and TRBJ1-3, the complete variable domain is DVKVTQSSRYLVKRTGEKVFLECVQDMDHENMFWYRQDPGLGLRLIYFSYDVKMKEKGDIPEGYSVSREKKERFSLILESASTNQTSMYLCASRILSVSGNTIYFGEGSWLTVV.

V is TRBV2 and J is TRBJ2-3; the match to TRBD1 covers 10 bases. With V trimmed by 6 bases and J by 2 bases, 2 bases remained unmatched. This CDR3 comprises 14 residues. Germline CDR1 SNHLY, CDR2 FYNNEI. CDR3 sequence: CASRGTGDTDTQYF. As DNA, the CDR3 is TGTGCCAGCAGGGGGACAGGGGACACAGATACGCAGTATTTT.

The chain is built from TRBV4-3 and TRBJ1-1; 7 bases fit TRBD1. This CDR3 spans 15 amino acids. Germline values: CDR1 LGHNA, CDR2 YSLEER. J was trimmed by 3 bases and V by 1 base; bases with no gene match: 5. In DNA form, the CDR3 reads TGCGCCAGCAGCCAAGGGACAGGAGGGGACACTGAAGCTTTCTTT. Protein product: CASSQGTGGDTEAFF.

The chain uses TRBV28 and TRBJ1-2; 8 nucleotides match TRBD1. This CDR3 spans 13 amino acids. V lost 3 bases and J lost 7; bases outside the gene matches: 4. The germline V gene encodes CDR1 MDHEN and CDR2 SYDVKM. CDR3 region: CASSLATGAGYTF. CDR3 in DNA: TGTGCCAGCAGTTTGGCGACAGGGGCTGGCTACACCTTC.

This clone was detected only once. CDR3 amino acids: CASSFTGTGYPGELFF. The CDR3 bases are TGTGCCAGCAGCTTTACCGGGACAGGGTATCCCGGGGAGCTGTTTTTT. The chain recombines TRBV7-2 with TRBJ2-2, with 9 bases identical to TRBD1. The germline CDR1 and CDR2 sequences are SGHTA and FQGNSA. V trimming: 3 bases; J trimming: 6 bases; junction bases outside the gene matches: 8. The CDR3 has 16 residues.

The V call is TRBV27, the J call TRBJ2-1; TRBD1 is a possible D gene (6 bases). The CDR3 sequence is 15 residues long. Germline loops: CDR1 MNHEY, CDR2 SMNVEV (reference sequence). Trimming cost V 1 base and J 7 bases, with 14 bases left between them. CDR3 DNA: TGTGCCAGCAGTTTATGGTCCTTGGGGGCTAATGAGCAGTTCTTC. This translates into CASSLWSLGANEQFF.

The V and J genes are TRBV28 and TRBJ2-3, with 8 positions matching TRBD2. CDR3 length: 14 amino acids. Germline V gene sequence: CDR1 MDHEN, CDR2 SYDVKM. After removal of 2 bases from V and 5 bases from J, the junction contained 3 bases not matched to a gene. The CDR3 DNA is TGTGCCAGCAGTTTACGGCTAGCGGGAGATACGCAGTATTTT. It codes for CASSLRLAGDTQYF. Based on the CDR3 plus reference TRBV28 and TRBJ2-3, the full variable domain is DVKVTQSSRYLVKRTGEKVFLECVQDMDHENMFWYRQDPGLGLRLIYFSYDVKMKEKGDIPEGYSVSREKKERFSLILESASTNQTSMYLCASSLRLAGDTQYFGPGTRLTVL.